The T cell receptor (beta chain) described here comes from a study of blood T cell repertoires in COVID-19. For the study at large: COVID-19 samples, acute and convalescent, were from the United States, Italy and Spain.

The CDR3 has 15 amino acids. Trimming removed 3 bases at V and 4 bases at J, with 15 bases between. CDR1 and CDR2 (germline): LNHDA, SQIVND (reference sequence). Produced via immunoSEQ multiplex PCR; TCRdb's table is partial and in-frame only. The sample yields about 390,000 clones, around 87% seen once. The TCR sequence derives from an older woman with COVID-19, enrolled during active disease. The chain links TRBV19 to TRBJ2-5, with D possibly TRBD2 on 5 matching bases. The sequenced material came from peripheral blood. The CDR3 here is CASSISTTRGETQYF. The DNA of the CDR3 is TGTGCCAGTAGTATCTCCACAACCCGGGGAGAGACCCAGTACTTC.